The 17 T cell receptor beta chains given below trace back to one sample, sequenced in a study of PD-1 blockade in classical Hodgkin lymphoma (dated by TCRdb to 2020 to 2021). This sample's time point label indicates: cycle 1 day 1 (C1D1), immediately before nivolumab initiation. Relapse after autologous stem cell transplantation had occurred in all trial patients, and cohorts A, B and C were distinguished by prior brentuximab vedotin exposure. CD4+ T cells were purified from thawed PBMCs by magnetic negative selection with a Miltenyi CD4+ T cell isolation kit. Receptor amplification or capture employed the immunoSEQ multiplex PCR assay. The immuneACCESS repertoire file appears here via TCRdb, limited to in-frame rearrangements. These files lack a portion of the clones; in checked studies, under half of the deficit traces to unresolved V genes, and the cause of the others is not known. The sample table records roughly 6,000 clones; approximately 81% of these occur just once. The ten largest clones capture 3% to 4.5% of the sample.

This material consisted of CD4+ T cells from blood, taken at baseline. The receptors come from a human donor with classical Hodgkin lymphoma.

This clone was picked up a small number of times. This chain links TRBV7-2 with TRBJ1-6; 7 bases are shared with TRBD1. CDR1 and CDR2 from the germline V gene are SGHTA and FQGNSA. CDR3 length: 15 amino acids. Trimming took 5 bases from V and 6 from J; bases not matched to a gene: 7. This CDR3 reads CASSRTGVSNSPLHF. CDR3 sequence (DNA): TGTGCCAGCAGCCGCACAGGGGTATCTAATTCACCCCTCCACTTT. Using reference TRBV7-2 and TRBJ1-6 for the parts outside the CDR3, the full variable domain is GAGVSQSPSNKVTEKGKDVELRCDPISGHTALYWYRQSLGQGLEFLIYFQGNSAPDKSGLPSDRFSAERTGGSVSTLTIQRTQQEDSAVYLCASSRTGVSNSPLHFGNGTRLTVT.

In its sample, this clone was seen a few times. The J gene is TRBJ1-2, the V gene TRBV9; D is unresolved. CDR1 and CDR2 (germline): SGDLS, YYNGEE. The V end was cut by 3 bases, the J end by 0 bases, with 12 bases between. This CDR3 is 15 amino acids long. CDR3 residues: CASSAQRTPNYGYTF. The DNA of the CDR3 is TGTGCCAGCAGCGCCCAGAGGACCCCTAACTATGGCTACACCTTC.

The chain has TRBV10-3 and TRBJ2-1, with D unclear. The V and J ends lost 4 bases and 4 bases respectively, with 11 bases between them. The CDR3 has 14 amino acids. Germline V CDR1 and CDR2: ENHRY, SYGVKD. This CDR3 is CAISVAGNYNEQFF. For the CDR3, the DNA is TGTGCCATCAGTGTCGCAGGCAATTACAATGAGCAGTTCTTC.

The chain employs TRBV5-6 and TRBJ1-1; tentatively, D is TRBD1 (5 bases). Germline V lookup: CDR1 SGHDT, CDR2 YYEEEE. The CDR3 runs 13 residues. V lost 4 bases to trimming and J lost 11 bases, with 18 bases between them. The CDR3, as DNA: TGTGCCAGCAGCCCCCTCGGCCCCGGGGCGGCTTTCTTT. This sequence encodes CASSPLGPGAAFF.

The chain uses TRBV28 and TRBJ1-1; TRBD1 is a possible D gene (5 bases). CDR1 is MDHEN and CDR2 is SYDVKM in the germline V gene. This CDR3 region has 15 residues. Trimming shortened V by 4 bases and J by 6 bases, and 18 bases separated the two germline ends. CDR3 sequence: CASSSGDAGVPEAFF. The CDR3 region has the DNA TGTGCCAGCAGTTCCGGGGATGCGGGGGTACCTGAAGCTTTCTTT. Full variable domain (outside the CDR3, taken from reference TRBV28 and TRBJ1-1): DVKVTQSSRYLVKRTGEKVFLECVQDMDHENMFWYRQDPGLGLRLIYFSYDVKMKEKGDIPEGYSVSREKKERFSLILESASTNQTSMYLCASSSGDAGVPEAFFGQGTRLTVV.

The DNA of the CDR3 is TGTGCCAGCAGTCCGGACCGGGAAAAACTGTTTTTT. Its translation is CASSPDREKLFF. The chain is built from TRBV14 and TRBJ1-4; D gene unclear. Germline CDR1 and CDR2: SGHDN and FVKESK. This CDR3 spans 12 amino acids. Trimming removed 6 bases at V and 8 bases at J, with 10 bases between. The variable domain in full, with the rest retrieved from reference TRBV14 and TRBJ1-4, is EAGVTQFPSHSVIEKGQTVTLRCDPISGHDNLYWYRRVMGKEIKFLLHFVKESKQDESGMPNNRFLAERTGGTYSTLKVQPAELEDSGVYFCASSPDREKLFFGSGTQLSVL.

This chain links TRBV10-3 with TRBJ2-7; D may correspond to TRBD1 or TRBD2 (5 bases each). Per germline, CDR1 ENHRY and CDR2 SYGVKD. CDR3 length: 13 residues. V dropped 11 bases and J dropped 7 bases, with 21 bases sitting between them. Written as DNA, the CDR3 is TGTGCCGCGACCGGGACCCCGTCGGAAGAGCAGTACTTC. It specifies CAATGTPSEEQYF.

This chain joins TRBV6-6 and TRBJ2-5, with TRBD2 identical over 8 bases. Germline values: CDR1 MNHNY, CDR2 SVGAGI (reference sequence). The CDR3 covers 12 residues. V was pared by 7 bases and J by 6 bases, with 4 bases of the junction left unmatched. The CDR3 DNA follows: TGTGCCAGCACGGGGACTAGGCAGACCCAGTACTTC. Protein product: CASTGTRQTQYF.

The chain couples TRBV29-1 to TRBJ1-5, with D unclear. The length of the CDR3 is 9 residues. The germline V gene encodes CDR1 SQVTM and CDR2 ANQGSEA. The V end lost 6 bases, the J end lost 8 bases, and 5 bases lay between the germline ends. CDR3 nucleotides: TGCAGCGTGAATAAGCCCCAGCATTTT. Translating it yields CSVNKPQHF.

This chain joins TRBV9 and TRBJ1-2; no reliable D call. Per the germline V gene, CDR1 is SGDLS and CDR2 is YYNGEE. The CDR3 runs to 15 residues. Trimming removed 0 bases from V and 7 bases from J, with 16 bases in between. The CDR3 DNA follows: TGTGCCAGCAGCGTAGATCTGACAATCGGGCGTGGCTACACCTTC. Translation: CASSVDLTIGRGYTF.

This chain's CDR3 is CASGLVLIGVREAFF. In DNA, the CDR3 is TGTGCTAGTGGTTTGGTACTTATAGGGGTGCGTGAAGCTTTCTTT. V usage is TRBV12-5 and J usage is TRBJ1-1; tentative D call: TRBD1 (5 bases). Trimming took off 0 bases at V and 7 bases at J, with 15 bases between the two ends. The germline V gene encodes CDR1 LGHNT and CDR2 FRNRAP. The CDR3 extends over 15 amino acids.

The chain links TRBV5-4 to TRBJ1-2; 10 nucleotides align to TRBD1. From germline, CDR1 is SGHNT and CDR2 YYREEE (reference sequence). Trimming at V came to 3 bases and at J to 4 bases, leaving 6 bases not matched to a gene. The CDR3 contains 15 residues. The CDR3 spells CASSSRQGATYGYTF. DNA of the CDR3: TGTGCCAGCAGCTCCCGACAGGGGGCGACCTATGGCTACACCTTC.

V and J are TRBV6-4 and TRBJ2-2; D gene uncertain. V was clipped by 5 bases and J by 4 bases, with 11 bases between them. Germline V gives CDR1 MRHNA, CDR2 SNTAGT. This CDR3 has 14 residues. This CDR3 is CASSPAPGTGELFF. CDR3 sequence (DNA): TGTGCCAGCAGTCCAGCACCTGGCACCGGGGAGCTGTTTTTT.

The J gene is TRBJ1-1, the V gene TRBV6-5, with D hard to call. Germline V CDR1 and CDR2: MNHEY, SVGAGI. The CDR3 extends over 12 amino acids. V was cut by 0 bases and J by 3 bases, with 2 bases left in between. The CDR3 loop is CASSYSDTEAFF. In nucleotides, the CDR3 is TGTGCCAGCAGTTACTCGGACACTGAAGCTTTCTTT.

The CDR3: CASSRNRYNEQFF. For the CDR3, the DNA is TGTGCCAGCAGCCGAAATCGGTACAATGAGCAGTTCTTC. The chain is built from TRBV11-2 and TRBJ2-1; D call uncertain. The CDR3 is made up of 13 amino acids. V was pared by 5 bases and J by 4 bases, with 9 bases between. Germline loops: CDR1 SGHAT, CDR2 FQNNGV. The full variable domain, rest sourced from reference TRBV11-2 and TRBJ2-1, is EAGVAQSPRYKIIEKRQSVAFWCNPISGHATLYWYQQILGQGPKLLIQFQNNGVVDDSQLPKDRFSAERLKGVDSTLKIQPAKLEDSAVYLCASSRNRYNEQFFGPGTRLTVL.

V gene TRBV7-2 combines with J gene TRBJ2-7; possible D gene TRBD2, 5 bases. From germline, CDR1 is SGHTA and CDR2 FQGNSA. V lost 6 bases and J 7 bases, leaving 19 bases between the germline ends. The CDR3 spans 14 residues. This chain's CDR3 is CASSPPERPGEQYF. The CDR3, as DNA: TGTGCCAGCAGTCCTCCGGAGCGGCCCGGGGAGCAGTACTTC.

This chain links TRBV7-5 with TRBJ1-1; the DNA was not used to check the table's D call, TRBD1. TRBV7-5 is reported as a pseudogene. This CDR3 is 14 amino acids long. CDR3 coding DNA: TGTGCCAGCAGCATCGGACACTCTAACACTGAAGCTTTCTTT. Its translation is CASSIGHSNTEAFF.